Below, 6 T cell receptor beta chains from the same sample are listed, as sequenced in a study of OX40 agonist ivuxolimab in advanced cancers. TCRdb's copy holds only in-frame clones and misses some; the assay was immunoSEQ multiplex PCR. The data contain around 63,000 clones, approximately 79% of them singletons. The source material was CD4+ or CD8+ T cells sorted from blood, sampled in a trial of the OX40 agonist ivuxolimab. The receptors stem from an adult with an advanced solid tumor such as melanoma, head and neck, liver or kidney cancer.

This chain joins TRBV18 and TRBJ1-2, with D possibly being TRBD1 (6 bases). The CDR3 consists of 14 residues. Germline V gene data show CDR1 as KGHSH and CDR2 as LQKENI. The ends were cut back, 6 bases at V and 5 bases at J, with 16 bases in the middle. The CDR3 reads CASSPIQGSYGYTF. In nucleotides, the CDR3 is TGTGCCAGCTCCCCTATACAGGGCTCTTATGGCTACACCTTC.

This rearrangement joins TRBV19 to TRBJ1-1, with D hard to call. Looked up from germline, CDR1 is LNHDA and CDR2 is SQIVND (reference sequence). The length of the CDR3 is 13 residues. The V end was cut by 10 bases, the J end by 3 bases, with 15 bases between. CDR3 amino acids: CATQSVADTEAFF. CDR3 DNA sequence: TGTGCCACTCAATCGGTTGCTGACACTGAAGCTTTCTTT.

The chain has TRBV5-1 and TRBJ2-7; 9 bases fit TRBD1. The V and J ends lost 9 bases and 0 bases, in that order; junction bases with no gene match: 7. Germline CDR1 SGHRS, CDR2 YFSETQ. The CDR3 spans 14 residues. In DNA form, the CDR3 reads TGCGCCACCTATCCGGGACAGGGCTCCTACGAGCAGTACTTC. Its translation: CATYPGQGSYEQYF.

The J gene is TRBJ1-6, the V gene TRBV6-5; a possible D gene is TRBD1 (5 bases). Germline CDR1 is MNHEY and CDR2 is SVGAGI. This CDR3 is 12 amino acids long. Trimming left V 5 bases short and J 13 bases short, with 12 bases between. The CDR3 protein is CASSSSNRPLHF. In DNA form, the CDR3 reads TGTGCCAGCAGTAGTTCGAACAGGCCCCTCCACTTT.

The chain carries TRBV18 and TRBJ2-7; a weak D match, TRBD1 (5 bases). This CDR3 has 14 residues. CDR1 KGHSH and CDR2 LQKENI come from the germline V gene. Trimming cost V 1 base and J 3 bases, with 10 bases left between them. CDR3 sequence reads: CASSPQDTNYEQYF. CDR3 DNA sequence: TGTGCCAGCTCACCACAGGACACGAACTACGAGCAGTACTTC. The complete variable domain, with remaining parts taken from reference TRBV18 and TRBJ2-7, reads NAGVMQNPRHLVRRRGQEARLRCSPMKGHSHVYWYRQLPEEGLKFMVYLQKENIIDESGMPKERFSAEFPKEGPSILRIQQVVRGDSAAYFCASSPQDTNYEQYFGPGTRLTVT.

This chain connects TRBV11-2 to TRBJ1-2; 9 bases align to TRBD1. The CDR3 sequence is 15 residues long. Per germline, CDR1 SGHAT and CDR2 FQNNGV. The ends lost 1 base at V and 6 bases at J; junction bases unmatched: 6. The CDR3 is CASSLGDRDVDGYTF. In nucleotides, the CDR3 is TGTGCCAGCAGCTTAGGGGACAGGGATGTCGATGGCTACACCTTC. Full variable domain (remainder filled in from reference TRBV11-2 and TRBJ1-2): EAGVAQSPRYKIIEKRQSVAFWCNPISGHATLYWYQQILGQGPKLLIQFQNNGVVDDSQLPKDRFSAERLKGVDSTLKIQPAKLEDSAVYLCASSLGDRDVDGYTFGSGTRLTVV.